The source of this TCR beta chain is a study of T cells in localized non-small cell lung cancer. This clone ranks as large (0.1 to 1%). The target antigen is unknown. This sample also contains other DNA sequences that code for the same CDR3. The table came from immunoSEQ multiplex PCR; TCRdb's copy has only in-frame clones and leaves some out. The sample carries around 2,800 clones, roughly 29% recorded once. CDR3 length equals 15 residues. With 0 bases removed from V and 1 base from J, the gap between germline ends came to 7 bases. Germline V gene lookup returns CDR1 SGHNT and CDR2 YENEEA. Study results and limitations: It remains possible that heterogeneity exists, since only one tumor region was sequenced. Uninvolved adjacent lung, not tumor, had the highest T cell clonality.

This specimen consisted of lung tumor tissue, obtained before any cancer treatment. The receptor's source is a woman aged 35 to 70 with stage III lung adenocarcinoma. The chain combines TRBV11-3 with TRBJ1-3; D is undetermined. The CDR3 DNA is TGTGCCAGCAGCTTAGAGGTGGGGTCTGGAAACACCATATATTTT. This encodes CASSLEVGSGNTIYF.